One sample yielded the 14 T cell receptor beta chains listed below, sequenced in a study of cytomegalovirus exposure and HLA in healthy donors. PCR involved 60 Vbeta and 13 Jbeta primers. Assay: immunoSEQ multiplex PCR; the TCRdb copy retains only in-frame clones and omits some. The sample contains 120,000 to 150,000 clones, nearly 80% of which appear only once. What was sequenced was PBMCs. The receptors were sampled from a man in his forties in good health and CMV-seropositive.

This clone was picked up a small number of times. DNA of the CDR3: TGTGCCAGCAGCTTACAGGGGCGCATCTATGGCTACACCTTC. Translating gives CASSLQGRIYGYTF. The chain carries TRBV7-2 and TRBJ1-2, with D possibly TRBD1 on 6 matching bases. This CDR3 comprises 14 residues. Germline lookup yields CDR1 SGHTA and CDR2 FQGNSA. The V and J ends lost 2 bases and 4 bases respectively, with 11 bases between them.

This chain joins TRBV29-1 and TRBJ2-1, with 7 bases fitting TRBD2. The length of the CDR3 is 14 residues. V shed 3 bases, J shed 5 bases, and the junction held 7 bases outside the gene matches. Germline loops: CDR1 SQVTM, CDR2 ANQGSEA. In DNA, the CDR3 is TGCAGCGTTGATGGGCGGGAGCACAACAATGAGCAGTTCTTC. Amino acids: CSVDGREHNNEQFF.

The rearrangement uses TRBV30 and TRBJ1-2, with 9 nucleotides matching TRBD1. Germline CDR1 is GTSNPN and CDR2 is SVGIG (reference sequence). V dropped 5 bases and J dropped 7; count of bases not matched to a gene: 17. The CDR3 has 16 amino acids. The CDR3 DNA follows: TGTGCCTGGTACCGGGACAGGGTACGCGGGGGCCTTGGCTACACCTTC. The encoded protein is CAWYRDRVRGGLGYTF.

This CDR3 reads CAWSPGGEKLFF. The CDR3 DNA follows: TGTGCCTGGAGTCCAGGGGGAGAAAAACTGTTTTTT. The chain combines TRBV30 with TRBJ1-4; 7 nucleotides agree with TRBD1. The germline V gene encodes CDR1 GTSNPN and CDR2 SVGIG (reference sequence). The CDR3 sequence is 12 residues long. V was pared by 2 bases and J by 8 bases, with 2 bases of the junction left unmatched.

The chain has TRBV2 and TRBJ2-3; 8 bases align to TRBD2. Trimming cost V 6 bases and J 1 base; bases outside gene matches: 15. The length of the CDR3 is 18 residues. CDR1 is SNHLY and CDR2 is FYNNEI in the germline V gene. CDR3 bases: TGTGCCAGCAGCCCCCTCGGGGGACTAGGTACGGGCACAGATACGCAGTATTTT. Protein: CASSPLGGLGTGTDTQYF.

The V and J genes are TRBV5-3 and TRBJ2-3; 8 nucleotides align to TRBD2. TRBV5-3 is an ORF; its function is uncertain. The CDR3 spans 17 residues. With 3 bases clipped from V and 5 bases from J, the junction kept 14 bases outside the gene matches. The CDR3 DNA sequence: TGTGCCAGAAGCTACATTCCGGGACTAGAAGGGGAAGATACGCAGTATTTT. Translated: CARSYIPGLEGEDTQYF.

As regards this clone: Sequence at one end of the junction differs from germline and may be a read error. V is TRBV7-9 and J is TRBJ1-1, with TRBD1 identical over 8 bases. Germline assignment: CDR1 SEHNR and CDR2 FQNEAQ (reference sequence). This CDR3 has 14 residues. CDR3 region: CSSSFGQGTTEAFF. The CDR3 DNA is TGTTCCAGCAGCTTTGGACAGGGTACCACTGAAGCTTTCTTT.

This clone was observed a single time. The rearrangement joins TRBV6-5 to TRBJ1-1, with TRBD1 identical over 8 bases. This CDR3 is built from 15 residues. Germline CDR1 and CDR2: MNHEY and SVGAGI. The trim removed 6 bases at V and 3 bases at J, leaving 9 bases unmatched. This chain's CDR3 is CASSRVQGGHTEAFF. CDR3 coding DNA: TGTGCCAGCAGCCGTGTACAGGGGGGGCACACTGAAGCTTTCTTT.

As for this clone: At one of its ends the junction is not consistent with the germline gene, which may arise from a read error. The V gene is TRBV7-9, the J gene TRBJ2-2; D is perhaps TRBD1 (6 bases). Germline V gene lookup returns CDR1 SEHNR and CDR2 FQNEAQ (reference sequence). The length of the CDR3 is 15 residues. The CDR3 nucleotides are TGTTCCAGCAGCCCCCAAGCCGGCAGGGGCGGGGAGCTGTTTTTT. It translates to CSSSPQAGRGGELFF.

This chain links TRBV11-2 with TRBJ2-1; D remains unclear. Trimming removed 0 bases from V and 6 bases from J, with 18 bases in between. Germline lookup yields CDR1 SGHAT and CDR2 FQNNGV. This CDR3 contains 17 residues. In DNA form, the CDR3 reads TGTGCCAGCAGCTTAGATCCCGGAGTAATCAAAAGCAATGAGCAGTTCTTC. It codes for CASSLDPGVIKSNEQFF.

This chain connects TRBV28 to TRBJ1-3; D may be TRBD1 (5 bases). Germline V gene lookup returns CDR1 MDHEN and CDR2 SYDVKM. This CDR3 spans 14 amino acids. The V end was cut by 6 bases, the J end by 4 bases, with 13 bases between. The CDR3 DNA reads as TGTGCCAGCAGCCTACAGGTTAGCGGAAACACCATATATTTT. Residues: CASSLQVSGNTIYF.

The genes are TRBV18 and TRBJ1-1; D unclear. The CDR3 length is 13 residues. CDR1 is KGHSH and CDR2 is LQKENI in the germline V gene. V was trimmed by 3 bases and J by 1 base, leaving 6 bases between them. CDR3 protein: CASSPQANTEAFF. CDR3 nucleotide sequence: TGTGCCAGCTCACCTCAGGCGAACACTGAAGCTTTCTTT.

This clone was recorded only once. The junction departs from germline at one end; a sequencing error may be responsible. The V gene is TRBV7-9, the J gene TRBJ2-2; possible D gene TRBD2, 5 bases. Germline V CDR1 and CDR2: SEHNR, FQNEAQ (reference sequence). This CDR3 has 12 amino acids. The CDR3 region has the DNA TGTTCCAGCAGCTTTAGCGCCGGGGAGCTGTTTTTT. It codes for CSSSFSAGELFF.

The chain uses TRBV4-1 and TRBJ2-7, with 9 bases aligning to TRBD2. Germline loops: CDR1 MGHRA, CDR2 YSYEKL. V lost 4 bases and J lost 2; bases outside the gene matches: 0. The CDR3 has 13 residues. The CDR3 DNA follows: TGCGCCAGCAGCCCTAGCGGGGCCTACGAGCAGTACTTC. This encodes CASSPSGAYEQYF.